The 18 T cell receptor beta chains presented below share a single source sample, sequenced in a study of T cells in localized non-small cell lung cancer. The data were produced by immunoSEQ multiplex PCR, yet TCRdb's version contains in-frame clones alone and is incomplete. The table shows 65,000 to 90,000 clones, with about 78% occurring only once. The starting material was PBMCs, obtained before any cancer treatment. The receptors shown here come from a man aged 40 to 75 with stage II squamous cell lung carcinoma.

This rearrangement joins TRBV19 to TRBJ2-2; D is perhaps TRBD1 (6 bases). Germline CDR1 LNHDA, CDR2 SQIVND (reference sequence). Trimming pared 4 bases from V and 7 bases from J, leaving 10 bases between. The CDR3 has 13 amino acids. The CDR3 region has the DNA TGTGCCAGTAGTACTGGGGGCGGCGGGGAGCTGTTTTTT. Protein product: CASSTGGGGELFF.

The J gene is TRBJ2-2, the V gene TRBV19; the D gene is possibly TRBD1 (6 bases). V lost 3 bases and J 1 base, leaving 9 bases between the germline ends. Germline CDR1 and CDR2: LNHDA and SQIVND (reference sequence). CDR3 length equals 15 residues. The CDR3 reads CASSMRRGNTGELFF. DNA of the CDR3: TGTGCCAGTAGTATGCGCAGGGGGAACACCGGGGAGCTGTTTTTT.

V and J are TRBV19 and TRBJ2-1; 10 bases fit TRBD2. The CDR3 has 16 residues. V lost 9 bases, J lost 7 bases, and 15 bases stayed unmatched. The germline V gene has CDR1 LNHDA and CDR2 SQIVND (reference sequence). The DNA of the CDR3 is TGTGCCAGCCGACCCGCGTGGACTAGCGGAGGAAATGAGCAGTTCTTC. Protein sequence: CASRPAWTSGGNEQFF.

This sequence joins TRBV2 and TRBJ1-5; D is unclear. V was cut by 6 bases and J by 6 bases, with 9 bases left in between. The germline V gene encodes CDR1 SNHLY and CDR2 FYNNEI. The CDR3 is made up of 12 amino acids. CDR3 sequence reads: CASRGGSQPQHF. CDR3 bases: TGTGCCAGCAGGGGAGGGAGTCAGCCCCAGCATTTT.

This sequence joins TRBV6-5 and TRBJ2-7; TRBD2 agrees at 7 bases. The CDR3 runs to 13 residues. In germline, CDR1 is MNHEY, CDR2 SVGAGI. J was trimmed by 3 bases and V by 6 bases; bases with no gene match: 5. The DNA for the CDR3 is TGTGCCAGCAGAACCGGGACTAACTACGAGCAGTACTTC. Its protein is CASRTGTNYEQYF.

V gene TRBV19 combines with J gene TRBJ1-1; 9 nucleotides match TRBD1. Germline CDR1 reads LNHDA; CDR2 reads SQIVND (reference sequence). J lost 2 bases, V lost 4 bases, and 2 bases had no gene match. The length of the CDR3 is 14 residues. The CDR3 spells CASSTTGGNTEAFF. CDR3 coding DNA: TGTGCCAGTAGTACGACAGGGGGAAACACTGAAGCTTTCTTT.

The chain carries TRBV5-1 and TRBJ2-3; TRBD2 matches 10 bases. J lost 5 bases, V lost 2 bases, and 8 bases had no gene match. The CDR3 is made up of 16 amino acids. Looked up from germline, CDR1 is SGHRS and CDR2 is YFSETQ. The CDR3 region is CASSLGQRGGLDTQYF. For the CDR3, the DNA is TGCGCCAGCAGCTTAGGTCAGCGGGGGGGCCTAGATACGCAGTATTTT.

About this clone: Other nucleotide sequences from this sample produce the same CDR3. The CDR3 is CASSVDGAGQPQHF. The CDR3 region has the DNA TGTGCCAGCAGCGTAGACGGGGCGGGTCAGCCCCAGCATTTT. This chain uses TRBV9 with TRBJ1-5; weak D call: TRBD1 (5 bases). The CDR3 length is 14 residues. CDR1 and CDR2 (germline): SGDLS, YYNGEE. V was clipped by 0 bases and J by 6 bases, with 10 bases between them.

This clone occurred a few times. The V call is TRBV11-1, the J call TRBJ1-1, with unresolved D. CDR1 SGHAT and CDR2 FQDESV come from the germline V gene (reference sequence). V lost 1 base and J 3 bases, leaving 3 bases between the germline ends. The CDR3 has 12 residues. Here the CDR3 DNA reads TGTGCCAGCAGCTTAGTTGACACTGAAGCTTTCTTT. This sequence encodes CASSLVDTEAFF.

The chain is built from TRBV7-9 and TRBJ1-6; weak D call: TRBD1 (6 bases). From germline, CDR1 is SEHNR and CDR2 FQNEAQ (reference sequence). This CDR3 region has 18 residues. V was clipped by 1 base and J by 5 bases, with 18 bases between them. The CDR3: CASSLEPRWDTNNSPLHF. The CDR3 DNA reads TGTGCCAGCAGCTTAGAGCCGAGATGGGACACGAATAATTCACCCCTCCACTTT.

This chain links TRBV6-5 with TRBJ2-7, with TRBD1 matching 9 bases. Germline V lookup: CDR1 MNHEY, CDR2 SVGAGI. This CDR3 region has 13 residues. J was trimmed by 6 bases and V by 4 bases; bases with no gene match: 4. CDR3 DNA sequence: TGTGCCAGCAGTTCCGGGACAGGGTCCGAGCAGTACTTC. Translated: CASSSGTGSEQYF.

This clone was counted once. The chain is built from TRBV21-1 and TRBJ2-7; no check of the table's D call, TRBD2, against the DNA was made. TRBV21-1 is listed as a pseudogene. This CDR3 has 16 residues. DNA for the CDR3: TGTGCCAGCCCTCCCGGCGGGACGGTTCTTCGGAACGAGCAGTACTTC. Protein sequence: CASPPGGTVLRNEQYF.

This clone came up a few times. The rearrangement joins TRBV19 to TRBJ1-2; D not certain. The V gene lost 4 bases and the J gene lost 4 bases, with 13 bases spanning the gap. The germline gives CDR1 LNHDA, CDR2 SQIVND (reference sequence). The CDR3 contains 14 residues. The CDR3 reads CASSKGPDLYGYTF. The CDR3 DNA reads as TGTGCCAGTAGTAAGGGCCCGGATCTCTATGGCTACACCTTC.

This chain connects TRBV9 to TRBJ2-2; no reliable D call. Deletions cut 4 bases from V and 7 bases from J, with 8 bases between. CDR1 is SGDLS, CDR2 YYNGEE, per germline. The CDR3 is 12 residues long. This chain's CDR3 is CASSPRHGELFF. The CDR3 bases are TGTGCCAGCAGCCCCCGTCACGGGGAGCTGTTTTTT.

This clone was observed a single time. This chain links TRBV6-1 with TRBJ2-3, with unresolved D. Germline V gives CDR1 MNHNS, CDR2 SASEGT. The CDR3 is 15 amino acids. Trimming removed 7 bases from V and 0 bases from J, with 14 bases in between. CDR3 sequence reads: CASTYSHVSTDTQYF. CDR3 sequence (DNA): TGTGCCAGCACCTACAGCCACGTAAGCACAGATACGCAGTATTTT.

The table lists this clone with a few counts. This chain connects TRBV4-1 to TRBJ2-4; D uncertain. V lost 1 base and J lost 2, with 12 bases in between. Germline loops: CDR1 MGHRA, CDR2 YSYEKL. This CDR3 has 16 residues. CDR3 coding DNA: TGCGCCAGCAGCCAAGGAGAAACGGGTTCCAAAAACATTCAGTACTTC. This encodes CASSQGETGSKNIQYF.

This chain uses TRBV27 with TRBJ2-7; 11 nucleotides line up with TRBD1. The germline CDR1 and CDR2 sequences are MNHEY and SMNVEV (reference sequence). This CDR3 is built from 19 residues. The J segment lost 7 bases and the V segment lost 8 bases, leaving 25 bases of the junction unmatched. The CDR3 nucleotides are TGTGCCAGCGCCCCGATCGGACAGGGGGCAATAGCGGGAGTTCGAGAGCAGTACTTC. It is translated as CASAPIGQGAIAGVREQYF.

The chain recombines TRBV27 with TRBJ1-3; 8 nucleotides agree with TRBD1. The CDR3 is 15 residues long. With 6 bases clipped from V and 3 bases from J, the junction kept 7 bases outside the gene matches. Germline V lookup: CDR1 MNHEY, CDR2 SMNVEV (reference sequence). CDR3 coding DNA: TGTGCCAGCAGGCCCAGGGGGCTGGATGGAAACACCATATATTTT. This sequence encodes CASRPRGLDGNTIYF.